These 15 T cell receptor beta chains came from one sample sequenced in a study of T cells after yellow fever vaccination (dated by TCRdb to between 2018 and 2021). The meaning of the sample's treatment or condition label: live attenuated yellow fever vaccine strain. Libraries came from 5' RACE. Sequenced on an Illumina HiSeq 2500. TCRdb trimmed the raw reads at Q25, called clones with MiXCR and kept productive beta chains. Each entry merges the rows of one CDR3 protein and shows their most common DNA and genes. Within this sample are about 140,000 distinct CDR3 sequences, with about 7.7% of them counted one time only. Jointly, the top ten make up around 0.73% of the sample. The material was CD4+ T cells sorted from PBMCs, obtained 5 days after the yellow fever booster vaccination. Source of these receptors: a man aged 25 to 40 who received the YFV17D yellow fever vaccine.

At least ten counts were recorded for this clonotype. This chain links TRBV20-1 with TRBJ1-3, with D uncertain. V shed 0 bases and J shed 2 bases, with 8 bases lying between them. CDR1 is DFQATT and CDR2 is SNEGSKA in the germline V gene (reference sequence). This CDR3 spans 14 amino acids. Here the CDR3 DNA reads TGCAGTGCTAGAGATCGGGTTGCTGGAAACACCATATATTTT. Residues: CSARDRVAGNTIYF.

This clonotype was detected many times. The CDR3 is CASSPSGRGTGELFF. The CDR3 coding sequence is TGTGCCAGCAGTCCTAGCGGGAGAGGTACCGGGGAGCTGTTTTTT. This rearrangement joins TRBV12-3 or TRBV12-4 to TRBJ2-2; 10 bases are a match to TRBD2. V lost 5 bases to trimming and J lost 5 bases; unmatched junction nucleotides: 5. The CDR3 covers 15 residues.

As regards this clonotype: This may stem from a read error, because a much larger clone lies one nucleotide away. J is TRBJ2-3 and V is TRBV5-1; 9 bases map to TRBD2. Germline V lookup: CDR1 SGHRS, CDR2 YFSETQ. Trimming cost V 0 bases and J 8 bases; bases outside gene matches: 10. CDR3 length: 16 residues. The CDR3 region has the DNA TGCGCCAGCAGCTTGGCCAGCGGGAGGCCCTTTGGTACGCAGTATTTT. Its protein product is CASSLASGRPFGTQYF.

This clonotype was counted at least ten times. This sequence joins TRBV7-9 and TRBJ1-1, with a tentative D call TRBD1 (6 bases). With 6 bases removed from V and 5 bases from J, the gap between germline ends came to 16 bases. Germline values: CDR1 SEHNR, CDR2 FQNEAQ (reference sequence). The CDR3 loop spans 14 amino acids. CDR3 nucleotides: TGTGCCAGCAGTTACATGAGGGACATGACTGAAGCTTTCTTT. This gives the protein CASSYMRDMTEAFF.

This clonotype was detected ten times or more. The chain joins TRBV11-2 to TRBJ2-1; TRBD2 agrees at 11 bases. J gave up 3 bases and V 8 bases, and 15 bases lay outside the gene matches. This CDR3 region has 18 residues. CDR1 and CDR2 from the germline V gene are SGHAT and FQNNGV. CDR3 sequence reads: CASHVGKTSGTHYNEQFF. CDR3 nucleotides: TGTGCCAGCCACGTCGGCAAGACTAGCGGGACGCACTACAATGAGCAGTTCTTC. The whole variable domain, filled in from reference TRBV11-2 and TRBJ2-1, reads EAGVAQSPRYKIIEKRQSVAFWCNPISGHATLYWYQQILGQGPKLLIQFQNNGVVDDSQLPKDRFSAERLKGVDSTLKIQPAKLEDSAVYLCASHVGKTSGTHYNEQFFGPGTRLTVL.

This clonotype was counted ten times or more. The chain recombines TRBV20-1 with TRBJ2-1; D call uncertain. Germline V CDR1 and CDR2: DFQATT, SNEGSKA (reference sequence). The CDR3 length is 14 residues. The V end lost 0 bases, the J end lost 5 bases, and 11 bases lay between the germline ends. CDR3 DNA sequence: TGCAGTGCTAGAGACTCCCCCGCCCACAATGAGCAGTTCTTC. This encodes CSARDSPAHNEQFF.

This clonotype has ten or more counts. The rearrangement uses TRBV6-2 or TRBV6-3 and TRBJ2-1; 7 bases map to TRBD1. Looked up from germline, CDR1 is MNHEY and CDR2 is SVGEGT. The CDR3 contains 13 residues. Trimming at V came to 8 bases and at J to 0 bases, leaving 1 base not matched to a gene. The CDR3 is CASQGDSYNEQFF. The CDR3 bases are TGTGCCAGCCAGGGGGACTCCTACAATGAGCAGTTCTTC.

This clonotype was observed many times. CDR3 sequence (DNA): TGCGCCAGCAGCTTTCCTAGCGGGAGGGCCACACAAGAGACCCAGTACTTC. Translated: CASSFPSGRATQETQYF. The V call is TRBV5-1, the J call TRBJ2-5; 12 bases fit TRBD2. The germline V gene has CDR1 SGHRS and CDR2 YFSETQ. This CDR3 is built from 17 residues. J gave up 2 bases and V 2 bases, and 7 bases lay outside the gene matches.

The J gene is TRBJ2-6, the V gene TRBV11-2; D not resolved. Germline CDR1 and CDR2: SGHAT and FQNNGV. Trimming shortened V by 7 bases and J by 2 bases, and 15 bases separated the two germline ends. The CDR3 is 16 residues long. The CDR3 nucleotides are TGTGCCAGCAATCAGCGTCGGCTGACTGGGGCCAACGTCCTGACTTTC. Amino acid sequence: CASNQRRLTGANVLTF.

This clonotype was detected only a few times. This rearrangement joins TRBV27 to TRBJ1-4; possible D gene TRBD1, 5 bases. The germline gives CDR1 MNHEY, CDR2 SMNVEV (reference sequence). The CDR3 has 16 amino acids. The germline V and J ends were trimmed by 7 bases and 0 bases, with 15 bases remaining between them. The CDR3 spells CASTSGGSATNEKLFF. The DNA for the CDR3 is TGTGCCAGCACAAGCGGGGGTTCCGCAACTAATGAAAAACTGTTTTTT.

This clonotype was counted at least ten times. The CDR3 sequence is CASSPPGLAGSYEQYF. DNA for the CDR3: TGTGCCAGCTCACCACCCGGCCTAGCGGGGAGCTACGAGCAGTACTTC. The chain employs TRBV18 and TRBJ2-7; 9 bases fit TRBD2. The CDR3 consists of 16 residues. Trimming cost V 0 bases and J 3 bases; bases outside gene matches: 6. CDR1 KGHSH and CDR2 LQKENI come from the germline V gene.

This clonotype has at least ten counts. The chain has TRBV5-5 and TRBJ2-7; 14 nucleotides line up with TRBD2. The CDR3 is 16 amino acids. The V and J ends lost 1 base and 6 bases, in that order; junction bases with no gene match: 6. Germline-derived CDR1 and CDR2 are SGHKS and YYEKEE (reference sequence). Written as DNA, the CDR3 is TGTGCCAGCAGCTTGACGGGACTAGCGGGAGCTGGCGAGCAGTACTTC. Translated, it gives CASSLTGLAGAGEQYF.

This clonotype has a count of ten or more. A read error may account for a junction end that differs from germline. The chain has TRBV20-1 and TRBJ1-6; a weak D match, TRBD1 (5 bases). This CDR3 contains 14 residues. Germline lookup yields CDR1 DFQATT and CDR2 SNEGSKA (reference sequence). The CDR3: CSARGASYNSPLHF. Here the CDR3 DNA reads TGCAGTGCCAGAGGGGCCTCCTATAATTCACCCCTCCACTTT.

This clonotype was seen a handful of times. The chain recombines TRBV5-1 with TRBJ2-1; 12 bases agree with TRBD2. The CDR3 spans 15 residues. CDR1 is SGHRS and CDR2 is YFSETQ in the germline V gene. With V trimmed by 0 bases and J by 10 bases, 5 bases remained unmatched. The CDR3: CASSLEASGRGEQFF. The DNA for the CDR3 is TGCGCCAGCAGCTTGGAAGCTAGCGGGAGGGGGGAGCAGTTCTTC.

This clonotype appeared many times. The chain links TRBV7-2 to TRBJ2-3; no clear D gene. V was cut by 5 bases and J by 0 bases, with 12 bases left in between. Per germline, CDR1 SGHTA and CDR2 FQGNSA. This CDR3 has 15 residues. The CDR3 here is CASSAWGLSTDTQYF. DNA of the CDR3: TGTGCCAGCAGCGCCTGGGGTCTTAGCACAGATACGCAGTATTTT.